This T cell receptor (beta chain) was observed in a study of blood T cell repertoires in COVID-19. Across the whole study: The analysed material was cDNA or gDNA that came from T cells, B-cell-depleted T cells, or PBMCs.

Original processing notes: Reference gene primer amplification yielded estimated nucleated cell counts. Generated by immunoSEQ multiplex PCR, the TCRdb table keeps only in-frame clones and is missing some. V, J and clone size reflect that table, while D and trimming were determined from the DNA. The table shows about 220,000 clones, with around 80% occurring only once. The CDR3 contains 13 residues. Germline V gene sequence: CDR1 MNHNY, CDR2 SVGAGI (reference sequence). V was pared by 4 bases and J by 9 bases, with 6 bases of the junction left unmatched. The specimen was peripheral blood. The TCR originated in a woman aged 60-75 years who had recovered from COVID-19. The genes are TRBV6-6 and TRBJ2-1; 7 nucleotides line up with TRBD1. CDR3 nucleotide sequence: TGTGCCAGCAGTTTCGGACAGGATGGTGAGCAGTTCTTC. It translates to CASSFGQDGEQFF.